This is a list of T cell receptor beta chains from one sample in a study of T cell changes during pregnancy in multiple sclerosis. Repertoires were generated with immunoSEQ multiplex PCR, while TCRdb's copy carries only in-frame clones and drops some. The repertoire holds approximately 49,000 clones, 90% seen once, with less than 6.5% in the top ten. Here the sequenced sample was peripheral blood, taken after pregnancy. The receptor set was obtained from a female donor in good health, enrolled as a control in a pregnancy study. The CDR3 runs from the conserved cysteine through the conserved F or W. The D gene is left open where the match is weak. Expanded clones are given a class, and other clones once, few, many or no size at all.

v_gene	d_gene	abundance	j_gene	CDR3aa	CDR3nt
TRBV30	TRBD2	once	TRBJ2-5	CAWSVSSGPLGQETQYF	TGTGCCTGGTCGGTATCTAGCGGCCCCTTGGGACAAGAGACCCAGTACTTC
TRBV5-1	TRBD1	.	TRBJ1-1	CASSPRGRGFVGDEAFF	TGCGCCAGCAGCCCTAGGGGGCGCGGGTTTGTAGGTGATGAAGCTTTCTTT
TRBV7-8	.	.	TRBJ1-5	CASSSYPGATQEPQHF	TGTGCCAGCAGCTCATACCCGGGAGCCACGCAGGAGCCCCAGCATTTT
TRBV29-1	.	.	TRBJ1-1	CSEKQGAAEAFF	TGCAGCGAGAAACAGGGCGCCGCTGAAGCTTTCTTT
TRBV14	TRBD1	.	TRBJ1-1	CASSRGQGWTTEAFF	TGTGCCAGCAGCCGTGGACAGGGCTGGACCACTGAAGCTTTCTTT
TRBV7-6	.	.	TRBJ2-7	CASSPGTLHYEQYF	TGTGCCAGCAGCCCCGGGACTTTACACTACGAGCAGTACTTC
TRBV18	.	once	TRBJ2-7	CASSNTGNLPIDSYEQYF	TGTGCCAGCTCAAACACAGGGAACCTCCCCATAGACTCCTACGAGCAGTACTTC
TRBV7-9	.	.	TRBJ1-2	CASSLGDITNYGYTF	TGTGCCAGCAGCTTAGGGGACATCACTAACTATGGCTACACCTTC
TRBV25-1	.	few	TRBJ1-1	CASRETTGFMAFF	TGTGCCAGCAGAGAGACAACTGGGTTTATGGCTTTCTTT
TRBV15	.	.	TRBJ2-7	CATSRNRGQPSEQYF	TGTGCCACCAGCAGAAACAGAGGGCAGCCCTCTGAGCAGTACTTC
TRBV5-4	.	.	TRBJ1-1	CASSPVGATNTEAFF	TGTGCCAGCAGCCCTGTGGGGGCCACGAACACTGAAGCTTTCTTT
TRBV6-6	.	few	TRBJ1-1	CASRQGGTEAFF	TGTGCCAGCAGACAGGGAGGGACTGAAGCTTTCTTT
TRBV13	.	.	TRBJ1-2	CASSLGQGNYGYTF	TGTGCCAGCAGCTTAGGACAGGGTAACTATGGCTACACCTTC
TRBV5-4	.	.	TRBJ1-3	CASSLPSSGNTIYF	TGTGCCAGCAGCTTACCCAGCTCTGGAAACACCATATATTTT
TRBV4-3	.	.	TRBJ1-1	CASSQEYRGSFTETFF	TGCGCCAGCAGCCAAGAATATCGGGGGTCGTTTACTGAAACTTTCTTT
TRBV10-3	TRBD2	once	TRBJ2-5	CAISEPLAGGPGAQYF	TGTGCCATCAGTGAGCCACTAGCGGGAGGGCCAGGGGCCCAGTACTTC
TRBV9	TRBD2	.	TRBJ2-1	CASSGPQRGTYNEQFF	TGTGCCAGCAGCGGGCCCCAGCGGGGGACCTACAATGAGCAGTTCTTC
TRBV5-4	.	few	TRBJ2-5	CASSQGLQETQYF	TGTGCCAGCAGCCAAGGACTGCAAGAGACCCAGTACTTC
TRBV11-2	.	once	TRBJ1-3	CASSLGVGAGNTIYF	TGTGCCAGCAGCTTAGGAGTCGGGGCTGGAAACACCATATATTTT
TRBV4-2	TRBD2	.	TRBJ2-1	CASSQVGLGDLNEQFF	TGTGCCAGCAGCCAAGTGGGACTAGGGGATCTTAATGAGCAGTTCTTC
TRBV10-3	.	.	TRBJ1-2	CAISDLTANYGYTF	TGTGCCATCAGTGACCTGACAGCTAACTATGGCTACACCTTC
TRBV28	TRBD1	.	TRBJ1-1	CASEQTGGNTEAFF	TGTGCCAGCGAACAGACAGGGGGGAACACTGAAGCTTTCTTT
TRBV29-1	TRBD1	.	TRBJ2-2	CSVEKGGAGELFF	TGCAGCGTTGAGAAAGGGGGCGCCGGGGAGCTGTTTTTT
TRBV6-1	TRBD1	.	TRBJ1-6	CASSPGGSYNSPLHF	TGTGCCAGCAGTCCAGGGGGCTCCTATAATTCACCCCTCCACTTT
TRBV4-2	TRBD2	.	TRBJ2-7	CASSPTSGREQYF	TGTGCCAGCAGCCCCACTAGCGGTAGAGAGCAGTACTTC
TRBV2	TRBD1	.	TRBJ1-5	CASSSGTGGNQPQHF	TGTGCCAGCAGCTCCGGGACAGGAGGCAATCAGCCCCAGCATTTT
TRBV4-3	.	.	TRBJ2-5	CASSQQGGETQYF	TGCGCCAGCAGCCAACAGGGAGGAGAGACCCAGTACTTC
TRBV5-3	.	.	TRBJ1-1	CARSLDRVGVEMYMNTEAFF	TGTGCCAGAAGCTTGGACCGCGTCGGAGTGGAGATGTACATGAACACTGAAGCTTTCTTT
TRBV18	.	.	TRBJ1-3	CASSPSSDRRGNTIYF	TGTGCCAGCTCACCATCGTCTGACAGACGTGGAAACACCATATATTTT
TRBV7-9	.	.	TRBJ2-2	CASSSLSIPNTGELFF	TGTGCCAGCAGCTCCCTAAGTATACCGAACACCGGGGAGCTGTTTTTT
TRBV11-1	.	few	TRBJ2-3	CASSSGGGEIGTDTQYF	TGTGCCAGCAGCTCTGGCGGAGGGGAGATAGGCACAGATACGCAGTATTTT
TRBV15	.	.	TRBJ1-1	CATSRDRLNTEAFF	TGTGCCACCAGCAGGGACAGACTGAACACTGAAGCTTTCTTT
TRBV4-2	.	.	TRBJ2-7	CASSQGRDYEQYF	TGTGCCAGCAGCCAAGGACGGGACTACGAGCAGTACTTC
TRBV29-1	.	.	TRBJ2-7	CSVALIEKDYEQYF	TGCAGCGTTGCCTTGATAGAGAAAGACTACGAGCAGTACTTC
TRBV28	TRBD2	.	TRBJ2-1	CASRILAGGGNEQFF	TGTGCCAGCAGGATTCTAGCGGGAGGGGGAAATGAGCAGTTCTTC
TRBV4-1	.	.	TRBJ2-1	CASSQDAVGGGSYNEQFF	TGCGCCAGCAGCCAAGATGCGGTCGGGGGAGGCTCCTACAATGAGCAGTTCTTC
TRBV9	.	.	TRBJ1-3	CASSAQESSGNTIYF	TGTGCCAGCAGCGCGCAAGAGAGCTCTGGAAACACCATATATTTT
TRBV4-1	.	once	TRBJ2-5	CASSQEATTRLGAQYF	TGCGCCAGCAGCCAAGAGGCGACCACCCGTTTAGGGGCCCAGTACTTC